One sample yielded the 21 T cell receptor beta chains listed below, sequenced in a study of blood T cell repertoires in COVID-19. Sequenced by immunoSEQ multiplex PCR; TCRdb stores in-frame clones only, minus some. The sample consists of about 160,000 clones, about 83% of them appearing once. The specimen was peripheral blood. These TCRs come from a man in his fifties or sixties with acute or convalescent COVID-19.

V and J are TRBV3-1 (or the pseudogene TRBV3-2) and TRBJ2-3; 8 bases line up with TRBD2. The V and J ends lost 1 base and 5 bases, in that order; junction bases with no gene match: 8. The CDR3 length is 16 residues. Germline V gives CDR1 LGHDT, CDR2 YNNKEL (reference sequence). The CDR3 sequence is CASSQVRTGGLDTQYF. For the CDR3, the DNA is TGTGCCAGCAGCCAAGTCCGTACGGGGGGGCTAGATACGCAGTATTTT.

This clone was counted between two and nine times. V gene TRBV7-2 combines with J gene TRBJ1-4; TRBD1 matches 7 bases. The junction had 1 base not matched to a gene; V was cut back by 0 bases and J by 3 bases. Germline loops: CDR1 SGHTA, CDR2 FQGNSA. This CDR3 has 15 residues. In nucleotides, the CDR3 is TGTGCCAGCAGCTTAGCGACAGGGCCTAATGAAAAACTGTTTTTT. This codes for CASSLATGPNEKLFF. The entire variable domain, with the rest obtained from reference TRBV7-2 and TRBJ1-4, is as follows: GAGVSQSPSNKVTEKGKDVELRCDPISGHTALYWYRQSLGQGLEFLIYFQGNSAPDKSGLPSDRFSAERTGGSVSTLTIQRTQQEDSAVYLCASSLATGPNEKLFFGSGTQLSVL.

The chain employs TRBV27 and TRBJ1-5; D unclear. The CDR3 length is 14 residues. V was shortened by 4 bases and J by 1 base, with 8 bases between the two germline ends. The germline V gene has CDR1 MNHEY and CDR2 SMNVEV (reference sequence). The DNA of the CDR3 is TGTGCCAGCAGTTACGGGATAAGCAATCAGCCCCAGCATTTT. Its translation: CASSYGISNQPQHF.

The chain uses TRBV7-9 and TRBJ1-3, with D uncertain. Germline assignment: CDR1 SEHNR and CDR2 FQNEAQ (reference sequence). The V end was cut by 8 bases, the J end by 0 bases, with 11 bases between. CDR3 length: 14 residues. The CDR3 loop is CASPTADSGNTIYF. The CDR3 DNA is TGTGCCAGCCCGACGGCGGACTCTGGAAACACCATATATTTT.

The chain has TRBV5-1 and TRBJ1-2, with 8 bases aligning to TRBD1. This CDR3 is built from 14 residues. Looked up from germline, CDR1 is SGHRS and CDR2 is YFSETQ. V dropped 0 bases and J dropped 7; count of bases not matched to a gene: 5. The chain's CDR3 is CASSLDQGASGYTF. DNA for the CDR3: TGCGCCAGCAGCTTGGATCAGGGGGCCTCTGGCTACACCTTC.

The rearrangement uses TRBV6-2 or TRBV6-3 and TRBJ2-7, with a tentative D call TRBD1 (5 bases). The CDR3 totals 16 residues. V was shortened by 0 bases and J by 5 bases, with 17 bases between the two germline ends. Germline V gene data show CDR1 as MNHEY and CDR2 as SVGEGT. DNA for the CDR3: TGTGCCAGCAGTTACTCCCCCTCGGTGGGGCGGAACGAGCAGTACTTC. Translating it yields CASSYSPSVGRNEQYF.

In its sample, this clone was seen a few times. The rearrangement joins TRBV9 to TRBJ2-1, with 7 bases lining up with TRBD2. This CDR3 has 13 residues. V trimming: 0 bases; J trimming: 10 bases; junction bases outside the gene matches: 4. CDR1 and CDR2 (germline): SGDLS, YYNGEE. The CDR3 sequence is CASSVVGGGEQFF. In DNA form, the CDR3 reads TGTGCCAGCAGCGTAGTCGGGGGAGGGGAGCAGTTCTTC.

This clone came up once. Written as DNA, the CDR3 is TGTGCCAGCAGCTACGGACAGGTCCCCTACGAGCAGTACTTC. It is translated as CASSYGQVPYEQYF. This chain joins TRBV5-6 and TRBJ2-7, with TRBD1 matching over 7 bases. Germline V gene data show CDR1 as SGHDT and CDR2 as YYEEEE. V lost 3 bases and J lost 2; bases outside the gene matches: 5. The CDR3 consists of 14 residues.

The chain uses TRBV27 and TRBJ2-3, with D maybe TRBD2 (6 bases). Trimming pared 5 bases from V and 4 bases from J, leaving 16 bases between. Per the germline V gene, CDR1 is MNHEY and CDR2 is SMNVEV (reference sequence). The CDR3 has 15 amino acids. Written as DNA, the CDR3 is TGTGCCAGCAGTAAGGGACTTCCTGGGCCAGATACGCAGTATTTT. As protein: CASSKGLPGPDTQYF.

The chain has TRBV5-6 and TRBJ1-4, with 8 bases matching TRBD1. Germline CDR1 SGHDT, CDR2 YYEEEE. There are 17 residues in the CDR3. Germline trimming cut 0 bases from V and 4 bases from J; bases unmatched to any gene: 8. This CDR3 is CASSLVRTGLNNEKLFF. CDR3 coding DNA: TGTGCCAGCAGCTTGGTACGGACAGGGCTTAATAATGAAAAACTGTTTTTT.

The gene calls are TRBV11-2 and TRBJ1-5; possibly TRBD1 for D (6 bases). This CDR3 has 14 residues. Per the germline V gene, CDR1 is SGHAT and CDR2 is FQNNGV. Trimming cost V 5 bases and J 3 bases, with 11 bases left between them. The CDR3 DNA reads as TGTGCCAGCAGCCCACGGGACACCAATCAGCCCCAGCATTTT. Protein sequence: CASSPRDTNQPQHF.

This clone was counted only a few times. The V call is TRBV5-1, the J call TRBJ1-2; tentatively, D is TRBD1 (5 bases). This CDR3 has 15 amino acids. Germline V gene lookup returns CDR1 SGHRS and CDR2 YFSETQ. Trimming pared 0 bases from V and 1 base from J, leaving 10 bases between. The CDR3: CASSLAGHLNYGYTF. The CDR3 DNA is TGCGCCAGCAGCTTGGCCGGACACCTTAACTATGGCTACACCTTC.

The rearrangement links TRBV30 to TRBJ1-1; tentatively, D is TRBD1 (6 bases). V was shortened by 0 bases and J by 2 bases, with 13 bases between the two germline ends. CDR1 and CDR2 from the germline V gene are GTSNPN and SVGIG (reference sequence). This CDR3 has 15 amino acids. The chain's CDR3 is CAWSVRAGVNTEAFF. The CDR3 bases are TGTGCCTGGAGTGTCCGGGCAGGGGTTAACACTGAAGCTTTCTTT.

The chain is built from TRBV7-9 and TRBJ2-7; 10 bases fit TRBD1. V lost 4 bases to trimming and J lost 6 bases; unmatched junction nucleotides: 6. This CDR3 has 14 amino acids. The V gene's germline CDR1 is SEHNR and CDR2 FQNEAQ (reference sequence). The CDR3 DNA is TGTGCCAGCAGCTCGCCGGACAGGGGGGTCGAGCAGTACTTC. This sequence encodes CASSSPDRGVEQYF.

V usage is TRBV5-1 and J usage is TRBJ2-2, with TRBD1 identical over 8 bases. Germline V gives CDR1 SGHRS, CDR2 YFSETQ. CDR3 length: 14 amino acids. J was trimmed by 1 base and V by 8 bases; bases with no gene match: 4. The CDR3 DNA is TGCGCCAGTGCCGGGACAGGGAACACCGGGGAGCTGTTTTTT. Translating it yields CASAGTGNTGELFF.

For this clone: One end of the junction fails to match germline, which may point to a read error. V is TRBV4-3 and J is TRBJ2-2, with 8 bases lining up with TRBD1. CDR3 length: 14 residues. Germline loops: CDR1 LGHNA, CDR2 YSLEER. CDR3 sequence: CASSKDRGTGELFF. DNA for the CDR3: TGCGCCAGCAGCAAAGACAGGGGCACCGGGGAGCTGTTTTTT.

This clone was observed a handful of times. The CDR3 is CAGGRHYNQPQHF. Here the CDR3 DNA reads TGTGCCGGAGGGAGACATTACAATCAGCCCCAGCATTTT. The chain couples TRBV19 to TRBJ1-5; no reliable D call. CDR3 size: 13 residues. V gave up 11 bases and J gave up 3 bases, with 14 bases separating them. Germline lookup yields CDR1 LNHDA and CDR2 SQIVND (reference sequence). The entire variable domain, with the rest obtained from reference TRBV19 and TRBJ1-5, is as follows: DGGITQSPKYLFRKEGQNVTLSCEQNLNHDAMYWYRQDPGQGLRLIYYSQIVNDFQKGDIAEGYSVSREKKESFPLTVTSAQKNPTAFYLCAGGRHYNQPQHFGDGTRLSIL.

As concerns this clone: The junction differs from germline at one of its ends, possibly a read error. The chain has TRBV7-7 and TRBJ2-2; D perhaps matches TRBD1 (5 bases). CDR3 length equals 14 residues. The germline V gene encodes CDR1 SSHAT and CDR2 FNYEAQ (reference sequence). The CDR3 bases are TGTGCTAGCAGCTTCGGACACAACACCGGGGAGCTGTTTTTT. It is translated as CASSFGHNTGELFF.

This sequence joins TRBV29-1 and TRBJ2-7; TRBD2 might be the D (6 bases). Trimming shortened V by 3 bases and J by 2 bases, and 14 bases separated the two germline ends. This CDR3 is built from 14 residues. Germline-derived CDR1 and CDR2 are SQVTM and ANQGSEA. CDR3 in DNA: TGCAGCGTTGAGGTGGGGACTGAAACCTACGAGCAGTACTTC. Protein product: CSVEVGTETYEQYF.

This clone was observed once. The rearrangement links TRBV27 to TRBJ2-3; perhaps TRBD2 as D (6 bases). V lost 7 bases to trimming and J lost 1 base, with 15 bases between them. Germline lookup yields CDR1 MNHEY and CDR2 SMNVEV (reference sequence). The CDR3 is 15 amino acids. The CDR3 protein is CASTMGGHGTDTQYF. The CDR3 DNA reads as TGTGCCAGCACCATGGGAGGACACGGCACAGATACGCAGTATTTT.

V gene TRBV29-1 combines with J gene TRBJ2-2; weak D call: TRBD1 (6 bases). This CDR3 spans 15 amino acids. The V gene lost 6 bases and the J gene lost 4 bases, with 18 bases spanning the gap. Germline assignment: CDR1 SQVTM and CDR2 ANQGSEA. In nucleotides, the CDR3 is TGCAGCGTAAAAGGGGGTTCATCGGGCACCGGGGAGCTGTTTTTT. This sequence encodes CSVKGGSSGTGELFF.